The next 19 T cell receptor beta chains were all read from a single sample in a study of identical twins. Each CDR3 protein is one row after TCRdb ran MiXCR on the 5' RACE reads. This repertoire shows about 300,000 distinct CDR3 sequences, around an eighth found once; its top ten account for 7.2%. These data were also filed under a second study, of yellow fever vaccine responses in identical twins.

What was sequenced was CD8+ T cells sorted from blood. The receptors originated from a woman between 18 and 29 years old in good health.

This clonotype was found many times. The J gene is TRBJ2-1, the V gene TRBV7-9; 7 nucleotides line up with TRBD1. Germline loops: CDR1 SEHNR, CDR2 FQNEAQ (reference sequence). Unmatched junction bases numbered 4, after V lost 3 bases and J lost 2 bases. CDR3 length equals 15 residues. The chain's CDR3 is CASSFTGDPYNEQFF. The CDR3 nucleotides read TGTGCCAGCAGCTTCACAGGGGATCCCTACAATGAGCAGTTCTTC.

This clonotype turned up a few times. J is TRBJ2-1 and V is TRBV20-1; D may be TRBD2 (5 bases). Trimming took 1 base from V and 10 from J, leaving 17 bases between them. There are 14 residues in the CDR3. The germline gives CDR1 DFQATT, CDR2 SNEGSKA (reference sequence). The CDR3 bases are TGCAGTGCTAGAGCCCTGGTGGGTAGCGACGAGCAGTTCTTC. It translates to CSARALVGSDEQFF.

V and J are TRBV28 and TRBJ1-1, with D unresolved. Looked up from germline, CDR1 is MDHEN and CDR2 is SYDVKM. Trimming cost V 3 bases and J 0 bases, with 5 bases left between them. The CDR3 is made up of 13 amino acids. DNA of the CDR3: TGTGCCAGCAGTTTCTCCTTGAACACTGAAGCTTTCTTT. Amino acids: CASSFSLNTEAFF. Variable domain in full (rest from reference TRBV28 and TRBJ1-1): DVKVTQSSRYLVKRTGEKVFLECVQDMDHENMFWYRQDPGLGLRLIYFSYDVKMKEKGDIPEGYSVSREKKERFSLILESASTNQTSMYLCASSFSLNTEAFFGQGTRLTVV.

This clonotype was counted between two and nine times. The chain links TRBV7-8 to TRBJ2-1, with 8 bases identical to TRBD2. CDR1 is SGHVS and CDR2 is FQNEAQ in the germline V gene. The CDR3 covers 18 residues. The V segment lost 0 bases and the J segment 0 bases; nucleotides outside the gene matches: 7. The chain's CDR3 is CASSLAGLAGFSYNEQFF. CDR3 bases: TGTGCCAGCAGCTTAGCCGGGCTAGCGGGCTTCTCCTACAATGAGCAGTTCTTC.

The DNA of the CDR3 is TGTGCCAGCAGCGAGACTAGCCCGGACGGTGAGCAGTTCTTC. It is translated as CASSETSPDGEQFF. The gene calls are TRBV7-2 and TRBJ2-1; 7 bases map to TRBD2. The CDR3 has 14 amino acids. Germline CDR1 reads SGHTA; CDR2 reads FQGNSA. The V segment lost 5 bases and the J segment 9 bases; nucleotides outside the gene matches: 10.

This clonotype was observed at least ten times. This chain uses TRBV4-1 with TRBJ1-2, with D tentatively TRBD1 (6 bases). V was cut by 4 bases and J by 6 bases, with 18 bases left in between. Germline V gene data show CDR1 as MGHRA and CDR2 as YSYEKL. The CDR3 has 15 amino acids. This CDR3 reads CASSRKDSPIDGYTF. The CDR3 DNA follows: TGCGCCAGCAGCCGAAAGGACAGCCCCATTGATGGCTACACCTTC.

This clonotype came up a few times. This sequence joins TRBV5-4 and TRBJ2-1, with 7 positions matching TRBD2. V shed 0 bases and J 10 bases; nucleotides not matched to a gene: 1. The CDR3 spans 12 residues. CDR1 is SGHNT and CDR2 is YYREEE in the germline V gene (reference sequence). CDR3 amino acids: CASSLGLAEQFF. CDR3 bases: TGTGCCAGCAGCTTGGGACTAGCCGAGCAGTTCTTC.

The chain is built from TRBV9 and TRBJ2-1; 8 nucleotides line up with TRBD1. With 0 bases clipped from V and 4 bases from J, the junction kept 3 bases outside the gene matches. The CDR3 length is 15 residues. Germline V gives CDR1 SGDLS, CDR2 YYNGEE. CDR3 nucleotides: TGTGCCAGCAGCGTAGACTGGACAGGGTACAATGAGCAGTTCTTC. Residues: CASSVDWTGYNEQFF. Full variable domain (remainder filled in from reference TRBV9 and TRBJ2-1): DSGVTQTPKHLITATGQRVTLRCSPRSGDLSVYWYQQSLDQGLQFLIQYYNGEERAKGNILERFSAQQFPDLHSELNLSSLELGDSALYFCASSVDWTGYNEQFFGPGTRLTVL.

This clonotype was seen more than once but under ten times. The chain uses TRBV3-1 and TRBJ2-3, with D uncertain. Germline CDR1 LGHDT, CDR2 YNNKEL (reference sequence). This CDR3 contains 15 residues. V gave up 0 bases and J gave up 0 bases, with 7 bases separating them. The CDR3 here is CASSQDLASTDTQYF. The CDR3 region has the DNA TGTGCCAGCAGCCAAGATCTGGCTAGCACAGATACGCAGTATTTT.

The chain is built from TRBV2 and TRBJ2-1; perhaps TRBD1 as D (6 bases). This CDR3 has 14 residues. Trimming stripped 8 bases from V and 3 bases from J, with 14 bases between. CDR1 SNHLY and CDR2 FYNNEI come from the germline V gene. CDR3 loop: CASQGTTNYNEQFF. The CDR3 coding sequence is TGTGCCAGCCAAGGGACAACTAACTACAATGAGCAGTTCTTC.

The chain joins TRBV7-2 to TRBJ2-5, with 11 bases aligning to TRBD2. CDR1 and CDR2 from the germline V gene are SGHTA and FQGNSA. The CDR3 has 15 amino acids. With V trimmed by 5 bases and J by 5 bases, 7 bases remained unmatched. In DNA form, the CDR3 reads TGTGCCAGCAGCAGAGGACTAGCGGGTGGTGAGACCCAGTACTTC. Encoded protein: CASSRGLAGGETQYF.

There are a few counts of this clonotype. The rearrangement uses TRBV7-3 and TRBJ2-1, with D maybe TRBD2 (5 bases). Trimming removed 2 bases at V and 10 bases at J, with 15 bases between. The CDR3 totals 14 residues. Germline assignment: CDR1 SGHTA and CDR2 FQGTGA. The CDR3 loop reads CASSLLEGPSEQFF. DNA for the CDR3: TGTGCCAGCAGCTTATTAGAGGGCCCTTCCGAGCAGTTCTTC.

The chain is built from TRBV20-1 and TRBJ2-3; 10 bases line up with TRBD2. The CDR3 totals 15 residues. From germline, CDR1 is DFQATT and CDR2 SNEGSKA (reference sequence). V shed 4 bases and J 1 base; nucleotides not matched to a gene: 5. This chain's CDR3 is CSAMPTSGRTDTQYF. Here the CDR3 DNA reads TGCAGTGCTATGCCGACTAGCGGGCGCACAGATACGCAGTATTTT.

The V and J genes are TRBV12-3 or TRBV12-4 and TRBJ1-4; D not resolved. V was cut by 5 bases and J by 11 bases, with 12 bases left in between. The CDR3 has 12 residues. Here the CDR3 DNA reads TGTGCCAGCAGTACCACGTTCGTTAAACTGTTTTTT. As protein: CASSTTFVKLFF.

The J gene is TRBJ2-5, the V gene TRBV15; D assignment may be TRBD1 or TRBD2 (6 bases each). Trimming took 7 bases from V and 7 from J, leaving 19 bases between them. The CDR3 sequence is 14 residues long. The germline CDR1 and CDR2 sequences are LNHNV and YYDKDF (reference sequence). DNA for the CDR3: TGTGCCACCAACCCACAGGGCCAGGAGGGGACCCAGTACTTC. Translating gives CATNPQGQEGTQYF.

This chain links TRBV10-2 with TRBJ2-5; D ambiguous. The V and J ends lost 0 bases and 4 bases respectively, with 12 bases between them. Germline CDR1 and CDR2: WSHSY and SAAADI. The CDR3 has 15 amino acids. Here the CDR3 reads CASSESAPPRETQYF. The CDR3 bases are TGCGCCAGCAGTGAGTCAGCGCCACCAAGAGAGACCCAGTACTTC.

CDR3 amino acids: CASNGAGGSDTQYF. The CDR3 DNA reads as TGTGCCAGCAATGGCGCGGGGGGGTCAGATACGCAGTATTTT. The chain is built from TRBV6-1 and TRBJ2-3, with 9 bases fitting TRBD2. The J segment lost 4 bases and the V segment lost 7 bases, leaving 6 bases of the junction unmatched. The CDR3 sequence is 14 residues long. Germline loops: CDR1 MNHNS, CDR2 SASEGT.

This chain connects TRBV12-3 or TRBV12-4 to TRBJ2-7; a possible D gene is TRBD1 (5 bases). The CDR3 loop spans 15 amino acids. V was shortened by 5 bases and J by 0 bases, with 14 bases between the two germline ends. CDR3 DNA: TGTGCCAGCAGTCCAGGGCCCGCCAGCTCCTACGAGCAGTACGTC. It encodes CASSPGPASSYEQYV.

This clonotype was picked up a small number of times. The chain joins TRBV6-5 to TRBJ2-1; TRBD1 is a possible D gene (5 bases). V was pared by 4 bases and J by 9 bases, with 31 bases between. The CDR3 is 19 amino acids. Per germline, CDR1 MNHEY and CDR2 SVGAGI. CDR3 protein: CASSFPILISGWGIFEQFF. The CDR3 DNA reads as TGTGCCAGCAGTTTCCCCATTTTAATTTCAGGGTGGGGAATTTTTGAGCAGTTCTTC.